The T cell receptor (beta chain) under discussion was sequenced for a study of blood T cell repertoires in COVID-19. Across the whole study: Sites in the United States, Italy and Spain provided acute and convalescent COVID-19 samples. Sample material is recorded as cDNA or gDNA derived from T cells, B-cell-depleted T cells, or PBMCs.

CDR1 is SNHLY, CDR2 FYNNEI, per germline. With 5 bases removed from V and 3 bases from J, the gap between germline ends came to 10 bases. The CDR3 spans 13 residues. This clone was counted once. Study processing details: Researchers report that nucleated cell counts were estimated from reference gene primer amplification. Assay used: immunoSEQ multiplex PCR; TCRdb lists only in-frame clones, some missing. The V and J calls and clone size were taken over from that table, and D and trimming were inferred from the DNA. Here the sample spans tens of thousands of clones, about 89% being singletons. The specimen sequenced was peripheral blood. The clonotype originates from a man between 65 and 85 years old with active COVID-19. The V gene is TRBV2, the J gene TRBJ1-1; D may be TRBD1 (5 bases). The CDR3: CASSSQGYTEAFF. CDR3 in DNA: TGTGCCAGCAGTTCTCAGGGATACACTGAAGCTTTCTTT.